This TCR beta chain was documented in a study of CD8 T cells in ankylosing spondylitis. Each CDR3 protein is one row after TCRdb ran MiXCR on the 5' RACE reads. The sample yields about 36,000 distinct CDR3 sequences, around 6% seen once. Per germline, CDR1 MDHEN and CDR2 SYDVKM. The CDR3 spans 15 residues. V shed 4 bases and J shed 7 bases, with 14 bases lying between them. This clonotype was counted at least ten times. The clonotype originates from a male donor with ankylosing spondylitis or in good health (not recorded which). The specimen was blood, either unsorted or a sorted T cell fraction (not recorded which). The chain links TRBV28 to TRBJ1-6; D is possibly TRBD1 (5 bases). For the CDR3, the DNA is TGTGCCAGCAGTTCGGGGGGAGGAGAGAATTCACCCCTCCACTTT. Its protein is CASSSGGGENSPLHF.